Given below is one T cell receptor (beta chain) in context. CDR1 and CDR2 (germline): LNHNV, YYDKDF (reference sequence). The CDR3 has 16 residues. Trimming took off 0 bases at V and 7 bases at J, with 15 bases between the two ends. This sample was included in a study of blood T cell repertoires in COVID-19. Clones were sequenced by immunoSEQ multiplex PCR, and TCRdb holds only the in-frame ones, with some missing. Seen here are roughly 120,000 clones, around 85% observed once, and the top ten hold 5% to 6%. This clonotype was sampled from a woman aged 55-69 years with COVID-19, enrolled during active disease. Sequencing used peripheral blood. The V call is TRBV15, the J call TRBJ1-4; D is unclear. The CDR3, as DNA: TGTGCCACCAGCAGAGATCGAGGTAGTTCGGTTGAAAAACTGTTTTTT. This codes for CATSRDRGSSVEKLFF. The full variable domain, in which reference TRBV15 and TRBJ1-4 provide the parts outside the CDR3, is DAMVIQNPRYQVTQFGKPVTLSCSQTLNHNVMYWYQQKSSQAPKLLFHYYDKDFNNEADTPDNFQSRRPNTSFCFLDIRSPGLGDTAMYLCATSRDRGSSVEKLFFGSGTQLSVL.